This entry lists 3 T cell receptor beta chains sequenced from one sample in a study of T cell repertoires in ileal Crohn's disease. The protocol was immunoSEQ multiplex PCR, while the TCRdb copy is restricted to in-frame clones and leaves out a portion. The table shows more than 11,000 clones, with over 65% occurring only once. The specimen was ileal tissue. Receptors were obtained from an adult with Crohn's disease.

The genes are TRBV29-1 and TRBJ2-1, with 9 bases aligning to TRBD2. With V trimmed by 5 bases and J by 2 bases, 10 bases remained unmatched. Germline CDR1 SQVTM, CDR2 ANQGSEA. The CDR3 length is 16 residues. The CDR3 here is CSVFIRSGGPYNEQFF. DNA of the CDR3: TGCAGCGTTTTTATAAGAAGCGGGGGGCCCTACAATGAGCAGTTCTTC.

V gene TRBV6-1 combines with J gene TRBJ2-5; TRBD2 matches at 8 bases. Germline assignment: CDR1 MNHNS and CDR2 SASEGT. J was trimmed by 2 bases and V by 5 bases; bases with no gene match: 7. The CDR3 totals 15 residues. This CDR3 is CASSFGGGRQETQYF. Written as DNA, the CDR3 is TGTGCCAGCAGTTTCGGGGGGGGGCGGCAAGAGACCCAGTACTTC.

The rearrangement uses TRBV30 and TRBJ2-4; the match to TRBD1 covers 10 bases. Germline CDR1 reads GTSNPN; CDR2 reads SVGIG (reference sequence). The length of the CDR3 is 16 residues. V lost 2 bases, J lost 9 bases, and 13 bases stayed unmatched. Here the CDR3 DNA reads TGTGCCTGGAGTCTCACCGGACAGGGGGATTCACGCATTCAGTACTTC. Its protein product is CAWSLTGQGDSRIQYF.